This paragraph reports one T cell receptor beta chain. Antigen specificity is unknown. The data are from a study of T cells after posttransplantation cyclophosphamide. Study outcomes and limitations: Tissue-infiltrating T cells from skin or gut overlapped little with blood T cells. Donor-recipient repertoire similarity was low at 1-2 months, rising over year one. Recipient CMV seropositivity and CMV reactivation strongly tracked TRB clonality.

Some clones are missing from TCRdb's copy, which holds only in-frame ones; the method was immunoSEQ multiplex PCR. Of about 16,000 clones in the sample, 94% were seen once. The naive gate required viable CD3+CD4+ or CD3+CD8+ cells with CCR7+CD45RA+CD45RO-CD95-CD27+CD28+ phenotype. The related graft donor's blood sample was taken on the day of bone marrow donation. The trim removed 7 bases at V and 5 bases at J, leaving 7 bases unmatched. Germline V gives CDR1 LNHDA, CDR2 SQIVND (reference sequence). The CDR3 totals 13 residues. The receptor comes from a woman aged 50 to 60 in good health and a related stem cell transplant donor. This rearrangement joins TRBV19 to TRBJ2-5; TRBD2 matches at 7 bases. The sample consisted of naive CD4+ T cells sorted from blood. The CDR3 sequence: CASKDGGSETQYF. DNA for the CDR3: TGTGCCAGTAAGGATGGCGGGAGCGAGACCCAGTACTTC.